Shown below are 27 T cell receptor beta chains from a single sample sequenced in a study of CD4+ T cells in melanoma. Clones were sequenced by immunoSEQ multiplex PCR, and TCRdb holds only the in-frame ones, with some missing. The sample records about 6,900 clones, under 75% being singletons. Sequenced sample: cells from a culture (not recorded whether cultured in vitro). All receptors come from a human donor with melanoma.

This rearrangement joins TRBV19 to TRBJ1-2, with D possibly being TRBD1 (6 bases). CDR1 and CDR2 (germline): LNHDA, SQIVND (reference sequence). V dropped 2 bases and J dropped 4 bases, with 11 bases sitting between them. CDR3 length: 14 residues. The CDR3 protein is CASSITQGGYGYTF. The CDR3 bases are TGTGCCAGTAGTATAACCCAAGGGGGCTATGGCTACACCTTC.

The V gene is TRBV4-1, the J gene TRBJ2-2, with 8 bases that match TRBD1. CDR1 MGHRA and CDR2 YSYEKL come from the germline V gene. This CDR3 contains 17 residues. With V trimmed by 2 bases and J by 0 bases, 5 bases remained unmatched. The CDR3 DNA reads as TGCGCCAGCAGCCAAACCCCGGGACAGGCGAACACCGGGGAGCTGTTTTTT. Amino acid sequence: CASSQTPGQANTGELFF.

This clone was observed a few times. The chain uses TRBV19 and TRBJ1-1; the match to TRBD1 covers 7 bases. The CDR3 is 15 residues long. V lost 5 bases, J lost 4 bases, and 10 bases stayed unmatched. The V gene's germline CDR1 is LNHDA and CDR2 SQIVND (reference sequence). For the CDR3, the DNA is TGTGCCAGTAGTGCCTATGACAGGGTAATCACTGAAGCTTTCTTT. Translation gives CASSAYDRVITEAFF.

This chain connects TRBV30 to TRBJ1-5; TRBD1 might be the D (5 bases). CDR1 GTSNPN and CDR2 SVGIG come from the germline V gene (reference sequence). The V end lost 2 bases, the J end lost 3 bases, and 8 bases lay between the germline ends. The CDR3 loop spans 13 amino acids. Here the CDR3 reads CAWSKGTNQPQHF. The CDR3 coding sequence is TGTGCCTGGAGTAAGGGGACCAATCAGCCCCAGCATTTT. The full variable domain, rest sourced from reference TRBV30 and TRBJ1-5, is SQTIHQWPATLVQPVGSPLSLECTVEGTSNPNLYWYRQAAGRGLQLLFYSVGIGQISSEVPQNLSASRPQDRQFILSSKKLLLSDSGFYLCAWSKGTNQPQHFGDGTRLSIL.

The chain combines TRBV5-4 with TRBJ1-2; unclear D gene. CDR1 and CDR2 from the germline V gene are SGHNT and YYREEE (reference sequence). The CDR3 spans 12 residues. Trimming pared 0 bases from V and 5 bases from J, leaving 5 bases between. CDR3 in DNA: TGTGCCAGCAGCTTGGGAGGGTATGGCTACACCTTC. Translation: CASSLGGYGYTF.

In its sample, this clone was seen once. V and J are TRBV29-1 and TRBJ2-7, with 7 bases that match TRBD1. Germline CDR1 SQVTM, CDR2 ANQGSEA. The CDR3 runs 14 residues. The junction had 8 bases not matched to a gene; V was cut back by 6 bases and J by 0 bases. Written as DNA, the CDR3 is TGCAGCGTGGCTGGGACAGTCCACTCCTACGAGCAGTACTTC. Encoded protein: CSVAGTVHSYEQYF.

This sequence joins TRBV5-4 and TRBJ1-4; no clear D. The CDR3 has 14 residues. V lost 0 bases and J lost 8, with 11 bases in between. Germline lookup yields CDR1 SGHNT and CDR2 YYREEE (reference sequence). This chain's CDR3 is CASSLGGLGEKLFF. CDR3 bases: TGTGCCAGCAGCTTGGGGGGTTTAGGAGAAAAACTGTTTTTT.

V usage is TRBV30 and J usage is TRBJ2-3, with 8 bases aligning to TRBD1. The ends lost 2 bases at V and 0 bases at J; junction bases unmatched: 4. CDR1 is GTSNPN and CDR2 is SVGIG in the germline V gene (reference sequence). The CDR3 loop spans 15 amino acids. CDR3 nucleotide sequence: TGTGCCTGGAGTCGGACAGGGATAAGCACAGATACGCAGTATTTT. Translated: CAWSRTGISTDTQYF.

The chain couples TRBV7-2 to TRBJ2-7, with D possibly being TRBD1 (5 bases). Germline V gene data show CDR1 as SGHTA and CDR2 as FQGNSA. This CDR3 is 14 amino acids long. The V gene lost 2 bases and the J gene lost 3 bases, with 11 bases spanning the gap. The chain's CDR3 is CASSLNAGHYEQYF. CDR3 DNA sequence: TGTGCCAGCAGCTTAAACGCAGGACACTACGAGCAGTACTTC.

V usage is TRBV5-1 and J usage is TRBJ1-4, with TRBD1 matching 9 bases. The germline gives CDR1 SGHRS, CDR2 YFSETQ. This CDR3 region has 15 residues. V trimming: 3 bases; J trimming: 4 bases; junction bases outside the gene matches: 4. In DNA form, the CDR3 reads TGCGCCAGCAGCTGGTGGGACAGGGATAATGAAAAACTGTTTTTT. The encoded protein is CASSWWDRDNEKLFF.

This clone is large (0.1 to 1%) in the sample. This chain links TRBV5-4 with TRBJ2-5; 9 bases map to TRBD1. Unmatched junction bases numbered 9, after V lost 1 base and J lost 5 bases. The CDR3 is 16 amino acids. Germline V gene data show CDR1 as SGHNT and CDR2 as YYREEE (reference sequence). CDR3: CASSLKGQGRGETQYF. In DNA form, the CDR3 reads TGTGCCAGCAGCTTGAAAGGACAGGGGAGAGGGGAGACCCAGTACTTC.

V usage is TRBV7-2 and J usage is TRBJ2-4; TRBD2 matches at 8 bases. CDR3 length: 15 amino acids. With 1 base clipped from V and 10 bases from J, the junction kept 9 bases outside the gene matches. Looked up from germline, CDR1 is SGHTA and CDR2 is FQGNSA. Here the CDR3 reads CASSLVGGGSRIQYF. In DNA, the CDR3 is TGTGCCAGCAGCTTAGTCGGCGGGGGGAGCCGAATTCAGTACTTC. Together with reference TRBV7-2 and TRBJ2-4, the CDR3 gives the full variable domain: GAGVSQSPSNKVTEKGKDVELRCDPISGHTALYWYRQSLGQGLEFLIYFQGNSAPDKSGLPSDRFSAERTGGSVSTLTIQRTQQEDSAVYLCASSLVGGGSRIQYFGAGTRLSVL.

The J gene is TRBJ2-3, the V gene TRBV27; D perhaps matches TRBD1 (6 bases). This CDR3 spans 18 amino acids. V lost 8 bases, J lost 1 base, and 25 bases lay in between. From germline, CDR1 is MNHEY and CDR2 SMNVEV (reference sequence). The CDR3 here is CASCESTGFRVRTDTQYF. The CDR3 nucleotides read TGTGCCAGCTGTGAATCGACAGGTTTTCGGGTTCGCACAGATACGCAGTATTTT.

In its sample, this clone ranks as medium-sized (0.01 to 0.1%). The rearrangement joins TRBV13 to TRBJ2-1; D not resolved. The CDR3 runs to 15 residues. Germline assignment: CDR1 PRHDT and CDR2 FYEKMQ (reference sequence). The ends were cut back, 2 bases at V and 3 bases at J, with 11 bases in the middle. CDR3 coding DNA: TGTGCCAGCAGCTTACGTCAATCCATCTACAATGAGCAGTTCTTC. Protein product: CASSLRQSIYNEQFF.

The rearrangement links TRBV25-1 to TRBJ2-4, with unresolved D. The CDR3 covers 13 residues. With 3 bases removed from V and 7 bases from J, the gap between germline ends came to 10 bases. The germline CDR1 and CDR2 sequences are MGHDK and SYGVNS. CDR3 DNA: TGTGCCAGCAGTGAGGGTGCTCGGAACATTCAGTACTTC. Its protein product is CASSEGARNIQYF.

The V gene is TRBV15, the J gene TRBJ1-3; D remains ambiguous. The CDR3 runs 15 residues. Germline assignment: CDR1 LNHNV and CDR2 YYDKDF (reference sequence). Between the trimmed V and J ends, which lost 0 bases and 0 bases, there was a span of 6 bases. DNA of the CDR3: TGTGCCACCAGCAGAGATCTGGGCTCTGGAAACACCATATATTTT. This encodes CATSRDLGSGNTIYF.

The rearrangement links TRBV7-9 to TRBJ2-2; 10 bases map to TRBD2. V gave up 5 bases and J gave up 5 bases; unmatched junction bases: 11. CDR3 length equals 17 residues. CDR1 SEHNR and CDR2 FQNEAQ come from the germline V gene (reference sequence). CDR3 amino acids: CASSTASGGAYTGELFF. The CDR3 nucleotides read TGTGCCAGCAGCACCGCAAGCGGGGGGGCCTATACCGGGGAGCTGTTTTTT. Using reference TRBV7-9 and TRBJ2-2 for the parts outside the CDR3, the full variable domain is DTGVSQNPRHKITKRGQNVTFRCDPISEHNRLYWYRQTLGQGPEFLTYFQNEAQLEKSRLLSDRFSAERPKGSFSTLEIQRTEQGDSAMYLCASSTASGGAYTGELFFGEGSRLTVL.

This clone was found a few times. This rearrangement joins TRBV27 to TRBJ2-7; D remains unclear. This CDR3 is 14 amino acids long. With 4 bases removed from V and 2 bases from J, the gap between germline ends came to 12 bases. Looked up from germline, CDR1 is MNHEY and CDR2 is SMNVEV (reference sequence). The CDR3 loop is CASSSGRSAYEQYF. The CDR3 nucleotides are TGTGCCAGCAGTTCAGGCAGGTCTGCCTACGAGCAGTACTTC.

This clone was recorded only once. This chain joins TRBV7-2 and TRBJ2-3, with 10 bases lining up with TRBD1. V shed 1 base, J shed 4 bases, and the junction held 8 bases outside the gene matches. CDR1 and CDR2 from the germline V gene are SGHTA and FQGNSA. CDR3 length: 17 amino acids. The CDR3 DNA reads as TGTGCCAGCAGCTTAGGGACAGGGGGAGGGAGGGCAGATACGCAGTATTTT. It specifies CASSLGTGGGRADTQYF. Combining the CDR3 with reference TRBV7-2 and TRBJ2-3 gives the whole variable domain GAGVSQSPSNKVTEKGKDVELRCDPISGHTALYWYRQSLGQGLEFLIYFQGNSAPDKSGLPSDRFSAERTGGSVSTLTIQRTQQEDSAVYLCASSLGTGGGRADTQYFGPGTRLTVL.

This clone has only a few counts. The same CDR3 is also encoded by other DNA sequences in this sample. This chain links TRBV3-1 (or the pseudogene TRBV3-2) with TRBJ2-7; D is ambiguous. Deletions cut 0 bases from V and 3 bases from J, with 6 bases between. Germline V gene sequence: CDR1 LGHDT, CDR2 YNNKEL (reference sequence). The CDR3 is 13 residues long. The CDR3 DNA reads as TGTGCCAGCAGCCAAGAGGCACTCTACGAGCAGTACTTC. It yields the protein CASSQEALYEQYF.

This chain links TRBV10-3 with TRBJ2-2; TRBD2 matches at 8 bases. Trimming at V came to 0 bases and at J to 7 bases, leaving 10 bases not matched to a gene. CDR3 length equals 17 residues. CDR1 is ENHRY and CDR2 is SYGVKD in the germline V gene. The CDR3 here is CAISESLSGGPGGELFF. DNA for the CDR3: TGTGCCATCAGTGAGTCGTTGAGCGGGGGCCCTGGCGGGGAGCTGTTTTTT.

The chain carries TRBV28 and TRBJ2-7; no clear D gene. Germline loops: CDR1 MDHEN, CDR2 SYDVKM. Trimming removed 4 bases at V and 4 bases at J, with 5 bases between. The CDR3 covers 11 residues. CDR3 coding DNA: TGTGCCAGCAGTTCCCGGTACGAGCAGTACTTC. This sequence encodes CASSSRYEQYF.

The CDR3, as DNA: TGTGCCAGCAGCTTCCCAGGGTCGAACTATGGCTACACCTTC. This encodes CASSFPGSNYGYTF. This chain uses TRBV5-6 with TRBJ1-2, with D maybe TRBD1 (5 bases). Between the trimmed V and J ends, which lost 2 bases and 2 bases, there was a span of 10 bases. The V gene's germline CDR1 is SGHDT and CDR2 YYEEEE. The CDR3 is 14 residues long.

This clone was recorded once. The gene calls are TRBV7-8 and TRBJ1-1; possible D gene TRBD1, 5 bases. Germline values: CDR1 SGHVS, CDR2 FQNEAQ. The CDR3 covers 14 residues. V gave up 8 bases and J gave up 0 bases, with 13 bases separating them. DNA of the CDR3: TGTGCCAGCTCGGGAGGGACGGTGAACACTGAAGCTTTCTTT. This codes for CASSGGTVNTEAFF.

Notes on this clone: A read error may produce the germline difference seen at one junction end. The chain combines TRBV7-3 with TRBJ1-5; unclear D gene. There are 11 residues in the CDR3. Germline V gene data show CDR1 as SGHTA and CDR2 as FQGTGA. The CDR3 DNA is TGTGCCAGCTGGAGGAAATCAGCCCCAGCATTT. This translates into CASWRKSAPAF.

This clone came up a few times. The rearrangement uses TRBV10-3 and TRBJ1-2, with D perhaps TRBD1 (5 bases). Germline lookup yields CDR1 ENHRY and CDR2 SYGVKD. The CDR3 has 14 residues. V was pared by 7 bases and J by 0 bases, with 12 bases between. CDR3 amino acids: CAITGGESNYGYTF. The CDR3 nucleotides read TGTGCCATCACCGGGGGAGAGTCTAACTATGGCTACACCTTC.

The chain recombines TRBV3-1 (or the pseudogene TRBV3-2) with TRBJ1-1; D unclear. The germline gives CDR1 LGHDT, CDR2 YNNKEL (reference sequence). The CDR3 runs to 14 residues. V gave up 2 bases and J gave up 1 base, with 8 bases separating them. DNA for the CDR3: TGTGCCAGCAGCCAAAAGGGCGGGAACACTGAAGCTTTCTTT. Translated: CASSQKGGNTEAFF.